Listed below are T cell receptor beta chains from one sample, sequenced in a study of cytomegalovirus exposure and HLA in healthy donors. Only in-frame clones appear in the TCRdb table, and some are missing; sequencing was by immunoSEQ multiplex PCR. The sample has some 120,000 clones, about 10% seen once; the top ten hold 3.5% to 5%. Sample: PBMCs. The receptors here all came from a woman aged 18-29 years in good health and CMV-seropositive. Both conserved end residues are part of each CDR3. The D gene is left open where the match is weak. The size field is filled for only some rows; it gives once, few, many or a size class.

CDR3,DNA,length,V,J,D,size
CASSQGGSNEKLFF,TGTGCCAGCAGTCAGGGAGGGTCAAATGAAAAACTGTTTTTT,14,TRBV2,TRBJ1-4,-,-
CARRLIGVYCTDTQYF,TGTGCCAGAAGATTGATAGGGGTTTATTGTACAGATACGCAGTATTTT,16,TRBV7-5,TRBJ2-3,-,few
CASSRSVFAEAFF,TGTGCCAGCAGCAGAAGCGTGTTCGCTGAAGCTTTCTTT,13,TRBV7-3,TRBJ1-1,-,few
CAREGTSNTEAFF,TGTGCCAGGGAAGGGACATCGAACACTGAAGCTTTCTTT,13,TRBV2,TRBJ1-1,-,-
CASSPSGPATGELFF,TGCGCCAGCAGCCCCTCTGGGCCAGCCACCGGGGAGCTGTTTTTT,15,TRBV4-1,TRBJ2-2,-,few
CASSEPGQGYYTF,TGTGCCAGCAGCGAACCGGGACAGGGATATTACACCTTC,13,TRBV9,TRBJ1-2,TRBD1,few
CASSFNSLHEQYF,TGTGCCAGCAGCTTTAATAGCCTCCACGAGCAGTACTTC,13,TRBV7-9,TRBJ2-7,-,-
CASSQAAGVRETQYF,TGTGCCAGCAGCCAAGCGGCAGGGGTGCGAGAGACCCAGTACTTC,15,TRBV21-1,TRBJ2-5,-,few
CASSLGLAATNEQYF,TGCGCCAGCAGCTTAGGACTAGCGGCGACTAACGAGCAGTACTTC,15,TRBV5-1,TRBJ2-7,TRBD2,few
CATHPDKGSDGYTF,TGTGCCACGCACCCGGACAAAGGGTCGGATGGCTACACCTTC,14,TRBV10-3,TRBJ1-2,-,few
CASSEKEAGHNEQFF,TGTGCCAGCAGTGAAAAGGAAGCGGGGCACAATGAGCAGTTCTTC,15,TRBV6-1,TRBJ2-1,TRBD2,medium-sized
CASSEWGVSYGYTF,TGTGCCAGCAGTGAATGGGGCGTTTCCTATGGCTACACCTTC,14,TRBV25-1,TRBJ1-2,-,-
CASSSGILSNYGYTF,TGTGCCAGCAGTTCAGGGATTCTGAGTAACTATGGCTACACCTTC,15,TRBV2,TRBJ1-2,-,-
CSVLRTGQLFF,TGCAGCGTGCTGAGGACAGGGCAACTGTTTTTT,11,TRBV29-1,TRBJ1-4,TRBD1,few
CSVGGTGSGANVLTF,TGCAGCGTTGGGGGAACAGGGTCTGGGGCCAACGTCCTGACTTTC,15,TRBV29-1,TRBJ2-6,-,-
CASSLGASGGNLQETQYF,TGTGCCAGTAGTCTTGGGGCTAGCGGGGGAAACCTCCAAGAGACCCAGTACTTC,18,TRBV19,TRBJ2-5,TRBD2,-
CASSLLLAQETQYF,TGTGCCAGCAGCTTGCTTCTAGCGCAAGAGACCCAGTACTTC,14,TRBV7-9,TRBJ2-5,-,-
CASSFRLAASLTYEQYF,TGTGCCAGCAGCTTTCGACTAGCGGCTTCATTAACCTACGAGCAGTACTTC,17,TRBV7-4,TRBJ2-7,TRBD2,-
CASTELAGEDYEQYF,TGTGCCAGTACCGAACTAGCGGGAGAGGACTACGAGCAGTACTTC,15,TRBV28,TRBJ2-7,TRBD2,few
CASSFSDRGRHGYTF,TGTGCCAGCAGTTTCTCGGACAGGGGTCGCCATGGCTACACCTTC,15,TRBV28,TRBJ1-2,TRBD1,-
CASSIQSNTGELFF,TGTGCCAGTAGTATACAGTCGAACACCGGGGAGCTGTTTTTT,14,TRBV19,TRBJ2-2,-,few
CASSLSRGNEQYF,TGTGCCAGCAGTTTATCCCGGGGGAACGAGCAGTACTTC,13,TRBV27,TRBJ2-7,-,-
CASSSQTTGINQPQHF,TGTGCCAGCAGTTCCCAAACGACAGGGATCAATCAGCCCCAGCATTTT,16,TRBV28,TRBJ1-5,TRBD1,-
CASSQGSRNGYTF,TGTGCCAGCAGCCAGGGGAGCAGGAATGGCTACACCTTC,13,TRBV14,TRBJ1-2,-,-
CAWAKPNRPGGTEAFF,TGTGCCTGGGCTAAACCAAACCGACCGGGGGGCACTGAAGCTTTCTTT,16,TRBV30,TRBJ1-1,-,few
CASSGQGSGTEAFF,TGTGCCAGCAGTGGACAGGGTTCGGGCACTGAAGCTTTCTTT,14,TRBV6-5,TRBJ1-1,TRBD1,-
CASSSLDSFYGYTF,TGTGCCAGCAGCTCCCTGGACAGCTTTTATGGCTACACCTTC,14,TRBV7-9,TRBJ1-2,-,-
CASSIARTARYEQYF,TGTGCCAGTAGTATAGCTAGGACAGCCCGCTACGAGCAGTACTTC,15,TRBV19,TRBJ2-7,-,few
CAWSNGVSNQPQHF,TGTGCCTGGAGCAACGGGGTTAGCAATCAGCCCCAGCATTTT,14,TRBV30,TRBJ1-5,-,few
CASSRDFSTDTQYF,TGTGCCAGCAGCCGGGACTTTAGCACAGATACGCAGTATTTT,14,TRBV2,TRBJ2-3,-,-
CASSLRSDYYEQYF,TGTGCCAGCAGTTTGAGATCTGACTACTACGAGCAGTACTTC,14,TRBV27,TRBJ2-7,-,few
CASSGLAGVTGELFF,TGTGCCAGCAGTGGACTAGCGGGAGTAACTGGGGAGCTGTTTTTT,15,TRBV6-1,TRBJ2-2,TRBD2,-
CASSRVEGAHTEAFF,TGTGCCAGCAGTAGAGTTGAAGGGGCGCACACTGAAGCTTTCTTT,15,TRBV11-2,TRBJ1-1,-,few
CASSDNSGSGYEQYF,TGTGCCAGCAGTGACAATAGCGGGAGTGGCTACGAGCAGTACTTC,15,TRBV27,TRBJ2-7,TRBD2,few
CASSLMGGGQDTQYF,TGTGCCAGCAGCCTCATGGGGGGTGGCCAAGATACGCAGTATTTT,15,TRBV14,TRBJ2-3,-,-
CAINTGIEETQYF,TGTGCCATCAACACAGGGATAGAAGAGACCCAGTACTTC,13,TRBV10-3,TRBJ2-5,-,few
CASGGGSYEQYF,TGTGCCAGCGGGGGCGGGAGTTACGAGCAGTACTTC,12,TRBV28,TRBJ2-7,-,-
CASHNLRYEQYF,TGTGCCAGTCACAACCTCAGATACGAGCAGTACTTC,12,TRBV2,TRBJ2-7,-,few
CASSVGHSVGGSEQYF,TGTGCCAGCAGCGTCGGCCATAGTGTGGGCGGGTCCGAGCAGTACTTC,16,TRBV9,TRBJ2-7,-,-
CSGNRVLVTEAFF,TGCAGCGGGAACAGGGTTCTAGTGACTGAAGCTTTCTTT,13,TRBV29-1,TRBJ1-1,-,-
CASSERETDTQYF,TGTGCCAGCAGTGAGCGGGAGACAGATACGCAGTATTTT,13,TRBV6-1,TRBJ2-3,TRBD2,medium-sized
CASSLPEQGRVTQYF,TGTGCCAGCAGTTTACCTGAACAGGGAAGGGTGACCCAGTACTTC,15,TRBV28,TRBJ2-5,-,-
CASSSGQGGGYTF,TGTGCCAGCAGCTCGGGACAGGGAGGTGGCTACACCTTC,13,TRBV7-3,TRBJ1-2,TRBD1,few
CASSLVGTGTYEQYF,TGCGCCAGCAGCTTGGTTGGGACAGGGACCTACGAGCAGTACTTC,15,TRBV5-1,TRBJ2-7,TRBD1,few
CASSFVADTQYF,TGTGCCAGCAGCTTTGTCGCAGATACGCAGTATTTT,12,TRBV7-9,TRBJ2-3,-,few
CASSLGDAGLAVSYEQYF,TGTGCCAGCAGCTTAGGGGATGCAGGACTAGCGGTTTCCTACGAGCAGTACTTC,18,TRBV7-9,TRBJ2-7,TRBD2,-
CASSLAGSIAGGPYNEQFF,TGCGCCAGCAGCTTGGCCGGGTCTATCGCGGGAGGCCCCTACAATGAGCAGTTCTTC,19,TRBV5-1,TRBJ2-1,TRBD2,few
CASSSDTFADTQYF,TGTGCCAGCAGCTCAGATACCTTCGCAGATACGCAGTATTTT,14,TRBV5-4,TRBJ2-3,-,-
CATEGVPGELFF,TGTGCCACCGAGGGGGTTCCCGGGGAGCTGTTTTTT,12,TRBV9,TRBJ2-2,-,few
CASSPLGTGRGKDQPQHF,TGTGCCAGCAGTCCCTTAGGGACAGGGAGGGGGAAGGATCAGCCCCAGCATTTT,18,TRBV6-4,TRBJ1-5,TRBD1,few
CASSSQLARGKFF,TGTGCCAGCAGCTCCCAACTAGCGAGGGGGAAGTTCTTC,13,TRBV13,TRBJ2-1,-,-
CASSPNPDRGEQYF,TGCGCCAGCAGCCCCAACCCGGACAGGGGCGAGCAGTACTTC,14,TRBV5-1,TRBJ2-7,TRBD1,-
CASSQGHNTDTQYF,TGCGCCAGCAGCCAAGGACACAACACAGATACGCAGTATTTT,14,TRBV5-1,TRBJ2-3,-,few
CASSRTRATQETQYF,TGTGCCAGCTCCCGAACGCGTGCAACCCAAGAGACCCAGTACTTC,15,TRBV6-1,TRBJ2-5,-,many
CASSWGGAGQETQYF,TGCGCCAGCAGCTGGGGAGGGGCGGGACAAGAGACCCAGTACTTC,15,TRBV5-1,TRBJ2-5,TRBD2,-
CASRGQRGTYEQYF,TGTGCCAGCAGAGGCCAGCGGGGGACCTACGAGCAGTACTTC,14,TRBV6-1,TRBJ2-7,TRBD2,-
CASNARQGTYEQYF,TGTGCCAGCAATGCGAGACAGGGTACCTACGAGCAGTACTTC,14,TRBV6-1,TRBJ2-7,TRBD1,-
CASSLSSNTEAFF,TGTGCCAGCAGCTTAAGTAGTAACACTGAAGCTTTCTTT,13,TRBV7-3,TRBJ1-1,-,few
CAISSQGREDQPQHF,TGTGCCATCAGTTCACAGGGACGAGAAGATCAGCCCCAGCATTTT,15,TRBV10-3,TRBJ1-5,-,few
CASSQEHGRGETQYF,TGTGCCAGCAGCCAAGAGCATGGGAGAGGGGAGACCCAGTACTTC,15,TRBV4-2,TRBJ2-5,-,few